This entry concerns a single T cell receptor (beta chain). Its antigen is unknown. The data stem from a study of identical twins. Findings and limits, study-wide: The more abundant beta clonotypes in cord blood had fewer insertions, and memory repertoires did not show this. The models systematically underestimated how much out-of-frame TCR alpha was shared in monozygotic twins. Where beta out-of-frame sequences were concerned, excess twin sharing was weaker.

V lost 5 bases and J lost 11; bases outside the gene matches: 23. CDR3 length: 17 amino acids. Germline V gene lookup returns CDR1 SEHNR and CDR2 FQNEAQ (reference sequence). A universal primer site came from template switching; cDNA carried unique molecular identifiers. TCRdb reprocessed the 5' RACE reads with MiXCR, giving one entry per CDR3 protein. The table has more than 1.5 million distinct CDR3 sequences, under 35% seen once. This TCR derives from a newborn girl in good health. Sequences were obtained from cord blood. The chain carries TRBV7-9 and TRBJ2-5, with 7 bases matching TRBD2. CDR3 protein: CASSPRRAGVLYNEQYF. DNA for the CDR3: TGTGCCAGCAGCCCTCGGCGCGCGGGAGTCCTCTACAATGAGCAGTACTTC. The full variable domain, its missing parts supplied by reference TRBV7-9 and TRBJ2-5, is DTGVSQNPRHKITKRGQNVTFRCDPISEHNRLYWYRQTLGQGPEFLTYFQNEAQLEKSRLLSDRFSAERPKGSFSTLEIQRTEQGDSAMYLCASSPRRAGVLYNEQYFGPGTRLLVL.